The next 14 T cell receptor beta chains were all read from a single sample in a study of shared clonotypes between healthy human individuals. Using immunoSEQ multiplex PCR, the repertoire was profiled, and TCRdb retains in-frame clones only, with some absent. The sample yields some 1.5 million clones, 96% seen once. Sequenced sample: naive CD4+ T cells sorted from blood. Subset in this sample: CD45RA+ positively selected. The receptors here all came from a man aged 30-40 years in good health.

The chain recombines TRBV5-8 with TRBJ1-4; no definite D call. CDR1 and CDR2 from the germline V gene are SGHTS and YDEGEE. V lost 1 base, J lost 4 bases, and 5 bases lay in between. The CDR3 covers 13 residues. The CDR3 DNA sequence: TGTGCCAGCAGCTTGAACAGTAATGAAAAACTGTTTTTT. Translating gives CASSLNSNEKLFF.

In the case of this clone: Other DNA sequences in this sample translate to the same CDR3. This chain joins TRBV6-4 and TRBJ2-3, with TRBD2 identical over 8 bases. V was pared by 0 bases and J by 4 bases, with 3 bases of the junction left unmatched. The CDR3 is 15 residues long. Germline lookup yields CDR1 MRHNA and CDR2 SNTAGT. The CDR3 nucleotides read TGTGCCAGCAGTGACTCGGCGGGAGGCCCAGATACGCAGTATTTT. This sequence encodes CASSDSAGGPDTQYF.

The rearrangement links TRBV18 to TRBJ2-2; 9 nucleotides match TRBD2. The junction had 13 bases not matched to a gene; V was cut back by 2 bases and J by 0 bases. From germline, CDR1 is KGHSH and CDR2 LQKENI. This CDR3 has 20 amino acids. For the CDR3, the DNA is TGTGCCAGCTCACCATCGGTGATCTTACGCGGGAGGGCGAACACCGGGGAGCTGTTTTTT. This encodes CASSPSVILRGRANTGELFF.

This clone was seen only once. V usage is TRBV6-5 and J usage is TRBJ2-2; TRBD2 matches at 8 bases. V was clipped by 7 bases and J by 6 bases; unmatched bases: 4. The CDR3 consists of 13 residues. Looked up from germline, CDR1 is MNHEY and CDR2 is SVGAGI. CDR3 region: CASMRGVPGELFF. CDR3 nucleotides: TGTGCCAGCATGCGGGGGGTCCCCGGGGAGCTGTTTTTT.

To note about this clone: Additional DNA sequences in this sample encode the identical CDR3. CDR3 sequence: CASSSGRETQYF. CDR3 nucleotides: TGTGCCAGCAGCTCGGGTCGAGAGACCCAGTACTTC. V usage is TRBV2 and J usage is TRBJ2-5; D call uncertain. The V gene lost 6 bases and the J gene lost 4 bases, with 9 bases spanning the gap. CDR1 is SNHLY, CDR2 FYNNEI, per germline. CDR3 length: 12 amino acids. The whole variable domain, filled in from reference TRBV2 and TRBJ2-5, reads EPEVTQTPSHQVTQMGQEVILRCVPISNHLYFYWYRQILGQKVEFLVSFYNNEISEKSEIFDDQFSVERPDGSNFTLKIRSTKLEDSAMYFCASSSGRETQYFGPGTRLLVL.

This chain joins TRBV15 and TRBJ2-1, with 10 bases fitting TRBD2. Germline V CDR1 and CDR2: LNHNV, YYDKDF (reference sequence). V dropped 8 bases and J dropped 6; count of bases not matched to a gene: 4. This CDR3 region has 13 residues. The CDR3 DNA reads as TGTGCCACCCGGACTAGCGGCACCAATGAGCAGTTCTTC. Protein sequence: CATRTSGTNEQFF. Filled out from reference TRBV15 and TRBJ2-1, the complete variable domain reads DAMVIQNPRYQVTQFGKPVTLSCSQTLNHNVMYWYQQKSSQAPKLLFHYYDKDFNNEADTPDNFQSRRPNTSFCFLDIRSPGLGDTAMYLCATRTSGTNEQFFGPGTRLTVL.

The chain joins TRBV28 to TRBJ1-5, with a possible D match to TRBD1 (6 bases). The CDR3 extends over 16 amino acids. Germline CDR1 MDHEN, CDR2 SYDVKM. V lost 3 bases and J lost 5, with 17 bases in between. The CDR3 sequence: CASSFSGTPRDQPQHF. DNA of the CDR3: TGTGCCAGCAGTTTTTCCGGGACACCCAGAGATCAGCCCCAGCATTTT.

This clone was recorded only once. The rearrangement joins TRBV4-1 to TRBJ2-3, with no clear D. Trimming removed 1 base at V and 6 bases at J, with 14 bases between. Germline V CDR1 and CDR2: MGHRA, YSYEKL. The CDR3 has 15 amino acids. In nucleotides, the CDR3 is TGCGCCAGCAGCCAAGTTCTGGTGGACCCCGATACGCAGTATTTT. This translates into CASSQVLVDPDTQYF.

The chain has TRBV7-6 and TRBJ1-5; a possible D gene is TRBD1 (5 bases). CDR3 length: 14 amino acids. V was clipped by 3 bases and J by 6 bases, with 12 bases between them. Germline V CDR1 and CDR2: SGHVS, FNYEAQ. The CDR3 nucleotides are TGTGCCAGCAGCTTCAGTGGTGGGGGTCAGCCCCAGCATTTT. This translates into CASSFSGGGQPQHF.

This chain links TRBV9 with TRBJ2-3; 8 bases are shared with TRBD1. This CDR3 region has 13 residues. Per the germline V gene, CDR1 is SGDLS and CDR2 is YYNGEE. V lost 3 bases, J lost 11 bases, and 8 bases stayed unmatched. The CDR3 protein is CASSGSFGTGQYF. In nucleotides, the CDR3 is TGTGCCAGCAGCGGGTCTTTTGGGACAGGGCAGTATTTT.

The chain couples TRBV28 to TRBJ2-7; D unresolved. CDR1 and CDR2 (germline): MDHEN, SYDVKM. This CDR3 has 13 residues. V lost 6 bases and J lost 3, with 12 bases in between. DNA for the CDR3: TGTGCCAGCAGCACCGCCAGATACTACGAGCAGTACTTC. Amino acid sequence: CASSTARYYEQYF.

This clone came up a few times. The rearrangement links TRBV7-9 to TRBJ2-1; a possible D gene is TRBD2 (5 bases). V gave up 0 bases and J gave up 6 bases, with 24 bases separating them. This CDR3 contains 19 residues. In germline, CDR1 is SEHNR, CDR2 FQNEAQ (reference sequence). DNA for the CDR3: TGTGCCAGCAGCTTAGCGCTAAGAACTCTAAGCGGCAACCTCAATGAGCAGTTCTTC. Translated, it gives CASSLALRTLSGNLNEQFF.

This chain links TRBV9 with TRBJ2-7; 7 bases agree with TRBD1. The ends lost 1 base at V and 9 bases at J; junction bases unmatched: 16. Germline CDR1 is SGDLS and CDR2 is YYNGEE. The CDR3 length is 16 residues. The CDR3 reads CASSVNPGTVLSRQYF. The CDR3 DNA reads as TGTGCCAGCAGCGTAAACCCGGGGACAGTGCTGAGTAGGCAGTACTTC.

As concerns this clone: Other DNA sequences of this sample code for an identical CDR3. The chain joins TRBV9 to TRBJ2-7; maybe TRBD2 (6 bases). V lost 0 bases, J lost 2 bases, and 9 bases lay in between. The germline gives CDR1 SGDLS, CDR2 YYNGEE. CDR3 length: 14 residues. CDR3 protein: CASSVGTGAYEQYF. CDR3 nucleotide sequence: TGTGCCAGCAGCGTAGGGACGGGGGCCTACGAGCAGTACTTC.